This T cell receptor beta chain was identified in a study of naive and memory T cell subsets (dated 2017 in TCRdb). Study-level background: The study applied an open-source, UMI-based TCR alpha and beta sequencing pipeline to sorted naive and memory peripheral blood T cell subsets. IgG serology results and the functional CMV T cell responses were in complete agreement. RNA was DNase-treated and reverse transcribed with TCR constant-region primers, mostly using SuperScript III. What the study reported, not specific to this receptor: A few larger clonotypes were present in naive repertoires, especially CD8 naive repertoires, and these clonotypes were possibly memory cells re-expressing CD45RA. In both CD4 and CD8 cells, a rise in Gini index and a fall in Shannon and inverse Simpson diversity were observed from naive through CM, EM and EMRA. The repertoire findings for the naive and memory subsets could not be validated against a ground truth because none was available. Once error correction was done, more than 95% of naive TCR sequences showed up just once, which made the naive abundance distributions much steeper than those of the memory subsets. Single alpha or beta chain sequences, rather than paired alpha/beta receptors, were used to define clonotypes. RNA-based TCR counts may be affected by expression changes linked to T cell activation and differentiation. TCR abundance followed a power law whose exponent differed between naive and memory subsets but was consistent across the three individuals.

CDR3 length: 15 amino acids, cysteine to phenylalanine. Left in the record is the CDR3 DNA by itself, 45 bases read in frame from the first base. Ends trimmed: V by 0 bases, J by 4 bases; bases unmatched to a gene: 6. The germline V gene encodes CDR1 GTSNPN and CDR2 SVGIG (reference sequence). The library was produced with UMI-ligation and nested PCR. An equimolar mix of two oligonucleotides covering both TRBC1 and TRBC2 was used as the beta constant-region primer. Four rounds of PCR were used to amplify ligated cDNA, with nested alpha and beta constant-region primers being used together with the SP2 primer. A single-stranded oligonucleotide bearing the SP2 primer plus a 12-nucleotide UMI was ligated onto the 3' end of the cDNA by T4 RNA ligase 1. The ligation reaction was kept at 16 degrees C for roughly 18-24 hours. PCR2 was typically run as a SYBR Green qPCR and stopped at a predetermined threshold to prevent over-amplification. All purifications after the first were performed with Agencourt AMPure XP magnetic beads. Library quantification was done by Qubit, followed by a TapeStation check on which the main peak was expected at around 650 bp. Pooled libraries were sequenced on an Illumina MiSeq using v2 2x251 paired-end kits, and typically about 0.95-2.3 million reads were obtained per sample. Each sample's library went into the pool at roughly 4 nM, and roughly 4.5-7.5% PhiX was added to help with cluster recognition. On the authors' methods: Decombinator assigned V and J genes to Demultiplexor-processed FASTQ reads by tag matching, allowing a single base-pair mismatch. UMIs were used by Collapsinator to correct both sequencing errors and frequency errors arising from PCR heterogeneity. CDR3Translator translated TCRs and extracted CDR3s from the conserved cysteine to the FGXG phenylalanine, flagging non-productive sequences. Gini, Shannon entropy and inverse Simpson indices were calculated on repertoires that had been subsampled to equal numbers of UMI-defined TCRs. Within the linear range, a power law was fitted by maximum likelihood to the distributions of clonotype abundance. When run on a single naive CD8 sample, MIGEC and the pipeline yielded similar UMI counts, similar unique TCR numbers and similar clonal distributions. In one analysis, naive TCRs that were also found in any memory subset of the same donor were excluded from the naive repertoire. A set of several thousand CMV-associated CDR3 sequences, compiled from VDJdb and a published dataset, was used to search the repertoires. Clones were called with MiXCR by TCRdb after fastp trimmed the public reads at Q25, and only in-frame beta chains were retained. Each CDR3 protein appears once, grouped with its most common genes and DNA. TCRdb assigned the V and J calls; the authors' analysis was not used. Counted in this sample were tens of thousands of distinct CDR3 sequences; approximately 10% of them appeared once. Clones ranked in the top ten supply 0.95% to 1.5% of the sample.

Details on this clonotype: Its antigen is currently not known. Base qualities were left out, and no much larger clone turns up one base away.

Separate amplification of TCR alpha and beta chain libraries was performed from the second PCR step onward. Donor CMV status was determined by IFNgamma production from CD4+ T cells after overnight stimulation of fresh PBMCs with CMV viral lysate. Using Miltenyi beads, CD4 T cells were first positively selected, and CD8 T cells were then positively selected from the CD4-negative fraction. After staining for CD3, CD4, CD8, CD45RA, CD27 and a live/dead dye, cells were sorted on a BD Aria II into four subsets based on CD45RA and CD27. A few healthy volunteers provided blood, and each donor's sample was split into CD4 and CD8 T cells and then further divided into four differentiation subsets. Roughly 0.13 L of peripheral blood was collected from each donor, and PBMC were isolated by Ficoll-Paque PLUS density-gradient centrifugation. After sorting, cells were lysed in RLT buffer, RNA was extracted using a Qiagen RNeasy kit, and the extracted RNA was stored at -80 degrees C.

This TCR was sampled from a human donor in good health. Sequenced material: naive CD8+ T cells from blood. This specimen's cell subset or site label, interpreted: naive T cells, CD45RA high CD27+. Rearrangement joined TRBV30 to TRBJ1-5; 7 central nucleotides agree with TRBD1. The CDR3 region: CAWSVMGQTNQPQHF. DNA sequence: TGTGCCTGGAGTGTTATGGGACAGACTAATCAGCCCCAGCATTTT.